This T cell receptor (beta chain) comes out of a study of blood T cell repertoires in COVID-19. Study as a whole: Spain, Italy and the United States supplied samples that represented acute and convalescent COVID-19.

The CDR3 totals 14 residues. The trim removed 0 bases at V and 4 bases at J, leaving 2 bases unmatched. Germline V gene data show CDR1 as MNHEY and CDR2 as SMNVEV (reference sequence). Sequencing used immunoSEQ multiplex PCR; TCRdb keeps in-frame clones, though not all of them. The sample lists 210,000 or so clones, approximately 90% occurring once. The origin of this receptor is a man aged 25 to 40 with COVID-19, enrolled during active disease. Sample: peripheral blood. The chain employs TRBV27 and TRBJ1-2; 7 bases map to TRBD1. CDR3 amino acids: CASSLSTGTYGYTF. The CDR3 coding sequence is TGTGCCAGCAGTTTATCGACAGGGACCTATGGCTACACCTTC.